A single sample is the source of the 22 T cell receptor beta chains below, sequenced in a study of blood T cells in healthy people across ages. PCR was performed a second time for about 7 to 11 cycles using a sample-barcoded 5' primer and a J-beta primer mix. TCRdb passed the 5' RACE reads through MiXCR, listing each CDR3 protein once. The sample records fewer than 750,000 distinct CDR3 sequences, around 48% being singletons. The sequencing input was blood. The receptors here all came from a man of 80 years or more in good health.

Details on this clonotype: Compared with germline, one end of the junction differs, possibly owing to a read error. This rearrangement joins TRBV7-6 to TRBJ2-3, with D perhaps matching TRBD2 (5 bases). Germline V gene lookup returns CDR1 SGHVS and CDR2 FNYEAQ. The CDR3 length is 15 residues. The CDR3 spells CASSLASSGTDTQYF. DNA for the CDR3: TGTGCCAGCAGCCTAGCTAGCTCCGGCACAGATACGCAGTATTTT.

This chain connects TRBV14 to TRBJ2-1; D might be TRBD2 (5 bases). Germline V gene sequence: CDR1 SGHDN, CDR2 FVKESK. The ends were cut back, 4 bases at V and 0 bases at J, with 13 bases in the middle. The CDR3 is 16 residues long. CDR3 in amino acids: CASSRGVDYSYNEQFF. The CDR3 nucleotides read TGTGCCAGCAGCCGTGGAGTTGACTACTCCTACAATGAGCAGTTCTTC.

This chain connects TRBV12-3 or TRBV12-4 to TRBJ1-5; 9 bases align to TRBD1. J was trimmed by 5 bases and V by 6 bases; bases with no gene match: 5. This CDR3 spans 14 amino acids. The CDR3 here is CASSLTGGDQPQHF. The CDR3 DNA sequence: TGTGCCAGCAGCCTAACAGGGGGCGATCAGCCCCAGCATTTT.

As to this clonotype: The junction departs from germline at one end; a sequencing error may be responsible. The CDR3 region has the DNA TGTGCCAGCAGCCCCAGTTGTGAGTGGGAGATGAATGGTGACATTCAGTACTTC. This codes for CASSPSCEWEMNGDIQYF. V is TRBV4-1 and J is TRBJ2-4; perhaps TRBD2 as D (5 bases). The length of the CDR3 is 18 residues. Germline loops: CDR1 MGHRA, CDR2 YSYEKL.

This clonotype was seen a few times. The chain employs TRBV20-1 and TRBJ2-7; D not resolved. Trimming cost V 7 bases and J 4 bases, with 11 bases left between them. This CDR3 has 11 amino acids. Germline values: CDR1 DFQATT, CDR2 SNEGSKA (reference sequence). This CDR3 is CSEGASYEQYF. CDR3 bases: TGCAGTGAAGGAGCGTCATACGAGCAGTACTTC.

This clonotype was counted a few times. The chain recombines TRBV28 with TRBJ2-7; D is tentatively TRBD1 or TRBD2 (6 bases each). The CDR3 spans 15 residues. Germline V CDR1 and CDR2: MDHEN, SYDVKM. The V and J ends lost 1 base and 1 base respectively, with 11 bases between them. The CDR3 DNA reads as TGTGCCAGCAGTTTATCGGGGGCAGTGTCCTACGAGCAGTACTTC. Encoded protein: CASSLSGAVSYEQYF. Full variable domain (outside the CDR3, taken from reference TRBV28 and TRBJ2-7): DVKVTQSSRYLVKRTGEKVFLECVQDMDHENMFWYRQDPGLGLRLIYFSYDVKMKEKGDIPEGYSVSREKKERFSLILESASTNQTSMYLCASSLSGAVSYEQYFGPGTRLTVT.

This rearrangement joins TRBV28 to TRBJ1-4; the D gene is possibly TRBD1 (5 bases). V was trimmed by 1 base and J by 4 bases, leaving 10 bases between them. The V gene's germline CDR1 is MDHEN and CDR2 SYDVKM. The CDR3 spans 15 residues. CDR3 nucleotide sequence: TGTGCCAGCAGTTTATTGGGGCCGGGTAATGAAAAACTGTTTTTT. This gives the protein CASSLLGPGNEKLFF.

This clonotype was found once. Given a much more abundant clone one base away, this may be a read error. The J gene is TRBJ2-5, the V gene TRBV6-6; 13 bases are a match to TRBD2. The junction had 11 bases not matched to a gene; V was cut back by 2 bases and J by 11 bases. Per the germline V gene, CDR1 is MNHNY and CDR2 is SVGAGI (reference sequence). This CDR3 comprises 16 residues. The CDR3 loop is CASSYTTSGGAYEQYF. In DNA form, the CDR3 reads TGTGCCAGCAGTTACACAACTAGCGGGGGGGCGTATGAGCAGTACTTC.

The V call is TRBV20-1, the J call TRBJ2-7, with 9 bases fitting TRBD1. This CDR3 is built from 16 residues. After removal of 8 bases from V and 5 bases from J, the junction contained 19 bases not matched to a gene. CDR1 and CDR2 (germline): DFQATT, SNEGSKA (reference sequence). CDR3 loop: CSTSSQLGTGLDEQYF. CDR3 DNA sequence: TGCAGTACCTCCTCCCAGCTGGGGACAGGGTTGGACGAGCAGTACTTC.

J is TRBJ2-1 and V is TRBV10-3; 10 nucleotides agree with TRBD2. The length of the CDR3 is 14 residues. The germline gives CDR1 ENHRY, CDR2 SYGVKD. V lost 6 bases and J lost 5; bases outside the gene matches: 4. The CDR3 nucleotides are TGTGCCATCAGCAGGACTAGCGGAGACAATGAGCAGTTCTTC. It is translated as CAISRTSGDNEQFF.

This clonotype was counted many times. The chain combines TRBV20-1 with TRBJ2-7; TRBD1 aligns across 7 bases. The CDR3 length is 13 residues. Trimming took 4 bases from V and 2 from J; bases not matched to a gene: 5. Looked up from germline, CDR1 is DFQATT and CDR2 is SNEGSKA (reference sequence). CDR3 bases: TGCAGTGCTAAAGGGACAGCTACCTACGAGCAGTACTTC. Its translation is CSAKGTATYEQYF.

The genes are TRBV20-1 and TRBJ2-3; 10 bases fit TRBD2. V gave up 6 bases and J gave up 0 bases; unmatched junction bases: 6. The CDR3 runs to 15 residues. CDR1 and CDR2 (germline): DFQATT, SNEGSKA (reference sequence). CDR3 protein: CSAQRTSGSTDTQYF. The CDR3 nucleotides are TGCAGTGCCCAAAGGACTAGCGGAAGCACAGATACGCAGTATTTT.

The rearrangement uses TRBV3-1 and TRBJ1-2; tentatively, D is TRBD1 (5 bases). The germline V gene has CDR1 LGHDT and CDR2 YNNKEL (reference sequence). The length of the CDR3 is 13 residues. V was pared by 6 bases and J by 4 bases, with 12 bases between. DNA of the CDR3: TGTGCCAGCAGTCGGGACCTGCTCTATGGCTACACCTTC. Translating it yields CASSRDLLYGYTF.

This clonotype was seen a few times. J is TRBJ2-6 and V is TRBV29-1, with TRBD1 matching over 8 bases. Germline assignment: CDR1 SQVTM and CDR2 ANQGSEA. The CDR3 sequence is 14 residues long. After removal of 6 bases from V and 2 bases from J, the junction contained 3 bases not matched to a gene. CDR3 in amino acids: CSVKTGAGANVLTF. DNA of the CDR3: TGCAGCGTAAAGACAGGGGCTGGGGCCAACGTCCTGACTTTC.

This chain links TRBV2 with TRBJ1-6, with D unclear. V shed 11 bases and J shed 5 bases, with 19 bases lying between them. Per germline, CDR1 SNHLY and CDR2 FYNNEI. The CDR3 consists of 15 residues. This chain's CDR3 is CAGSTETLDNSPLHF. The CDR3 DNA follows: TGTGCCGGTTCCACGGAAACACTTGATAATTCACCCCTCCACTTT.

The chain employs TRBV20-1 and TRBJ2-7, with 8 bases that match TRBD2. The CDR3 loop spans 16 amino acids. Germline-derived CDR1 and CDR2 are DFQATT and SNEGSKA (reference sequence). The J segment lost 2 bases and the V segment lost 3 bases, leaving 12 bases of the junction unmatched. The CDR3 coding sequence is TGCAGTGCTAGGAACCCTCTAGCGGGCCTCACCTACGAGCAGTACTTC. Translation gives CSARNPLAGLTYEQYF.

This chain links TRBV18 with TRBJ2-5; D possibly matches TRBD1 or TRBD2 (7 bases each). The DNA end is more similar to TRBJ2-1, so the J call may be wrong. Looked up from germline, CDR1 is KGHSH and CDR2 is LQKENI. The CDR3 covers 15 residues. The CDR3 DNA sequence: TGTGCCAGCTCACCAACGGGGGGACAGCAAGAGACCCAGTTCTTC. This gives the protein CASSPTGGQQETQFF.

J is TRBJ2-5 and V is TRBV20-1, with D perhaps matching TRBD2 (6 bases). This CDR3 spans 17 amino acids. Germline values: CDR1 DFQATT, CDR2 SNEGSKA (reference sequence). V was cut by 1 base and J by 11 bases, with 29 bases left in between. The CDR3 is CSARASRGGGEYNEQYF. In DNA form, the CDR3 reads TGCAGTGCTAGAGCAAGTAGGGGCGGCGGGGAATACAATGAGCAGTACTTC.

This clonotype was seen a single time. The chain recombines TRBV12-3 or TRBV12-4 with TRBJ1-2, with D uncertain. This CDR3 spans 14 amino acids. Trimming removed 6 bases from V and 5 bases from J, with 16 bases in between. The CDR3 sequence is CASSRALGRYGYTF. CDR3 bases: TGTGCCAGCAGCCGTGCCCTAGGGAGGTATGGCTACACCTTC.

The CDR3: CASSSGVGGRGTDTQYF. As DNA, the CDR3 is TGTGCCAGCAGCTCCGGCGTGGGGGGCCGGGGCACAGATACGCAGTATTTT. The chain is built from TRBV7-2 and TRBJ2-3; D possibly matches TRBD1 or TRBD2 (6 bases each). Trimming took off 4 bases at V and 1 base at J, with 18 bases between the two ends. Germline lookup yields CDR1 SGHTA and CDR2 FQGNSA. The CDR3 covers 17 residues.

The CDR3 sequence: CASSQLAGPKLQETQYF. CDR3 sequence (DNA): TGTGCCAGCAGCCAACTAGCGGGACCGAAATTACAAGAGACCCAGTACTTC. The chain has TRBV3-1 and TRBJ2-5; 9 bases agree with TRBD2. Germline CDR1 LGHDT, CDR2 YNNKEL (reference sequence). Trimming cost V 2 bases and J 2 bases; bases outside gene matches: 9. This CDR3 comprises 17 residues.

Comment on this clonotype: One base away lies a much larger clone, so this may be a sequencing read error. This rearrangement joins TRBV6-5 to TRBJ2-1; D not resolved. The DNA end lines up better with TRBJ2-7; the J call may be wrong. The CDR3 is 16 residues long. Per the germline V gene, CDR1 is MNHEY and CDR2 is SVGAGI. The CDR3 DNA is TGTGCCAGCAGTTACTCCGGGTCGAGCTACTACAATGAGCAGTACTTC. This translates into CASSYSGSSYYNEQYF.